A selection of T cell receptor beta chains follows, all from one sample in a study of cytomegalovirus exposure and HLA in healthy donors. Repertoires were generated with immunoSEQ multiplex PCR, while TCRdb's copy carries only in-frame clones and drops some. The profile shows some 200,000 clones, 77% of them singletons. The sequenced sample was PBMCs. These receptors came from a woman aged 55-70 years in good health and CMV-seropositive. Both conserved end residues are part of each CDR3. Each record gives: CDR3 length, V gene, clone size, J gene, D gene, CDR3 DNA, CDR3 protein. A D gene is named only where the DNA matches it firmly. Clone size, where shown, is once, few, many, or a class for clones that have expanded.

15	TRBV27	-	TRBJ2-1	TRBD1	TGTGCCAGCAGTTTAGGACAGGGGGACTACAATGAGCAGTTCTTC	CASSLGQGDYNEQFF
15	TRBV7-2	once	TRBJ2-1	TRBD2	TGTGCCAGCAGCCCAACTAGCGGATTCTACAATGAGCAGTTCTTC	CASSPTSGFYNEQFF
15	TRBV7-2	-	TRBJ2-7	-	TGTGCCAGCAGCGAATCGACAGGTCTGGCCTACGAGCAGTACTTC	CASSESTGLAYEQYF
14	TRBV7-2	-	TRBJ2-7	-	TGTGCCAGCAGCCCCTCGGACAGGGAGGGCGAGCAGTACTTC	CASSPSDREGEQYF
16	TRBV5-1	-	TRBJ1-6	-	TGCGCCAGCAACCGTGAAGGGAGCCCTTATAATTCACCCCTCCACTTT	CASNREGSPYNSPLHF
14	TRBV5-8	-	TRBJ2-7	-	TGTGCCAGCAGCCCCAGCGGAGGCTCCTACGAGCAGTACTTC	CASSPSGGSYEQYF
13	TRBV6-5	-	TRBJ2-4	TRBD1	TGTGCCAGCAGTGCCGGACAGGGATACATTCAGTACTTC	CASSAGQGYIQYF
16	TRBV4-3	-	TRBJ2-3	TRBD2	TGCGCCAGCAGCCAAGGACTAGCGGGCGGCGTGGATACTCAGTATTTT	CASSQGLAGGVDTQYF
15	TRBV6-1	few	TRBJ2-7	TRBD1	TGTGCCAGCAGTGAGGGGGACAGGGGTTGGTACGAGCAGTACTTC	CASSEGDRGWYEQYF
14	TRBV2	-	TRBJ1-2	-	TGTGCCAGCAGTGAGAGTACAGGGAACTATGGCTACACCTTC	CASSESTGNYGYTF
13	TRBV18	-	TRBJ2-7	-	TGTGCCAGCTCACCAGACAGCTCCTACGAGCAGTACTTC	CASSPDSSYEQYF
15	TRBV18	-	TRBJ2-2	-	TGTGCCAGCTCAAACCGGGACACCATCACCGGGGAGCTGTTTTTT	CASSNRDTITGELFF
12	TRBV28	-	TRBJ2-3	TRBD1	TGTGCCACCCGACAGGGCTACGATACGCAGTATTTT	CATRQGYDTQYF
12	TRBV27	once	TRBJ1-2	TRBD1	TGTGCCAGCAGATCGACAGGGAAGGGCTACACCTTC	CASRSTGKGYTF
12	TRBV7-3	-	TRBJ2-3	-	TGTGCCAGCAGCCTCAGCACAGATACGCAGTATTTT	CASSLSTDTQYF
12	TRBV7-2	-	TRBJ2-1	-	TGTGCCAGCAGTCCCTCACAGATCGAGCAGTTCTTC	CASSPSQIEQFF
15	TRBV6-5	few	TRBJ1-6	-	TGTGCCAGCAGTTACTCGACAGCCCGTGACTCACCCCTCCACTTT	CASSYSTARDSPLHF
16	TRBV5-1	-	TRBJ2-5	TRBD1	TGCGCCAGCAGCTTGGGAGACAGGGGGCGCGGTGAGACCCAGTACTTC	CASSLGDRGRGETQYF
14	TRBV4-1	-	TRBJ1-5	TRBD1	TGCGCCAGCAGCTTTCAACAGGGGGCTCAGCCCCAGCATTTT	CASSFQQGAQPQHF
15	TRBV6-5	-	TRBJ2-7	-	TGTGCCAGCTCCCCCGGGGAAGATTTCTCCTACGAGCAGTACTTC	CASSPGEDFSYEQYF
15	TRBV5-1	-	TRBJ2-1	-	TGCGCCAGCAGCCCCTCCGTCCCCTTTTACAATGAGCAGTTCTTC	CASSPSVPFYNEQFF
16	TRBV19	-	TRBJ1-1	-	TGTGCCAGTAGTATTGAGGTGAACGGCCCGAACACTGAAGCTTTCTTT	CASSIEVNGPNTEAFF
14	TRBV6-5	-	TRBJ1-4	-	TGTGCCAGCAGTTCGGCTGAGGGTAATGAAAAACTGTTTTTT	CASSSAEGNEKLFF
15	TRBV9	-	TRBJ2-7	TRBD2	TGTGCCAGCAGCGGGGGACTAGCGGGAGAGAACGAGCAGTACTTC	CASSGGLAGENEQYF
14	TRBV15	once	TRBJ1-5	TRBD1	TGTGCCACCAGCAGAGATAGGGGGCAGGAGCCCCAGCATTTT	CATSRDRGQEPQHF
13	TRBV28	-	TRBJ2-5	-	TGTGCCAGCAGTTTTCAGTACCAAGAGACCCAGTACTTC	CASSFQYQETQYF
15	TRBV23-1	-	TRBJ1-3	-	TGCGCCAGCAGACCTGGAGAAGACTCTGGAAACACCATATATTTT	CASRPGEDSGNTIYF
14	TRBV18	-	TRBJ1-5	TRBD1	TGTGCCAGCTCACCGGGACAGGGAGGGCAGCCCCAGCATTTT	CASSPGQGGQPQHF
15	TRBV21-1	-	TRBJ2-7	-	TGTGCCAGCAGCAAAGGGGGCAGGGAACCCTACGAGCAGTACTTC	CASSKGGREPYEQYF
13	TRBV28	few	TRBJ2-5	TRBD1	TGTGCCAGCACCCGACAGGGAACAGAGACCCAGTACTTC	CASTRQGTETQYF
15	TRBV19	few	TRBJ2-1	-	TGTGCCAGTAGTATTATAGCAGGTAGCGACAATGAGCAGTTCTTC	CASSIIAGSDNEQFF
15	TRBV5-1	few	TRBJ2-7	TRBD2	TGCGCCAGCAGCGAACTAGCGGGGGTCGACTACGAGCAGTACTTC	CASSELAGVDYEQYF
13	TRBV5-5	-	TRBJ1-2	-	TGTGCCAGCAGTGTTCAGATTAACTATGGCTACACCTTC	CASSVQINYGYTF
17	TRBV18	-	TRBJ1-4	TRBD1	TGTGCCAGCTCACCTCTCACAGGGGCCACGACTAATGAAAAACTGTTTTTT	CASSPLTGATTNEKLFF
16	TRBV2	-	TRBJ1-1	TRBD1	TGTGCCAGCAGTGAACGCAGGGGCGGACAGGACACTGAAGCTTTCTTT	CASSERRGGQDTEAFF
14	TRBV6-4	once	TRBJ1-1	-	TGTGCCAGCAGTGTCTGGGAGGGGAGCACTGAAGCTTTCTTT	CASSVWEGSTEAFF
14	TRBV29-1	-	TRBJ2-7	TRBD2	TGCAGCGTCGCGGGACTAGCGGAGCCCTACGAGCAGTACTTC	CSVAGLAEPYEQYF
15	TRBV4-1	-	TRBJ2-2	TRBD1	TGCGCCAGCAGCCAACAGGGGGCGGTGGCCGGGGAGCTGTTTTTT	CASSQQGAVAGELFF
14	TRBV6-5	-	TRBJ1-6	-	TGTGCCAGCAGCCCCGCCAGGAATAATTCACCCCTCCACTTT	CASSPARNNSPLHF
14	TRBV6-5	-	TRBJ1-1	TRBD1	TGTGCCAGCAGTGGACAGGGAGTCAACACTGAAGCTTTCTTT	CASSGQGVNTEAFF
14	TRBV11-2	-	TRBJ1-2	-	TGTGCCAGCAGTTTAATGTACAGGGACGGTGGCTACACCTTC	CASSLMYRDGGYTF
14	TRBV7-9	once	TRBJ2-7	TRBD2	TGTGCCAGCAGTCCCCGGACTAGTCCCTACGAGCAGTACTTC	CASSPRTSPYEQYF
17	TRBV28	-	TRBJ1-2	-	TGTGCCAGCAGCACGGGGGGTACGGGGGCTCACTGGGATGGCTACACCTTC	CASSTGGTGAHWDGYTF
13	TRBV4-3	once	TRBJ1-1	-	TGCGCCAGCAGCCGGGCAGCGAACACTGAAGCTTTCTTT	CASSRAANTEAFF
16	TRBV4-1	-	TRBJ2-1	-	TGCGCCAGCAGCCAAGATCGGGCGGGGTCTTACAATGAGCAGTTCTTC	CASSQDRAGSYNEQFF
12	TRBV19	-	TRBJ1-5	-	TGTGCCAGTAGTATTTTCGGTCAGCCCCAGCATTTT	CASSIFGQPQHF
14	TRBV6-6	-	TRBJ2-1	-	TGTGCCAGCAGACCTGACACCGTCTACAATGAGCAGTTCTTC	CASRPDTVYNEQFF
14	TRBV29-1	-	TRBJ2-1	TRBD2	TGCAGCGCACGTTCTAGCGGGAGCTACAATGAGCAGTTCTTC	CSARSSGSYNEQFF
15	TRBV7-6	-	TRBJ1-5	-	TGTGCCAGCAGCTTAGCGTCAGGGTTCAATCAGCCCCAGCATTTT	CASSLASGFNQPQHF
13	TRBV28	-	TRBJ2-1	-	TGTGCCAGCAGTTCCCCCGCGGTCTATGAGCAGTTCTTC	CASSSPAVYEQFF
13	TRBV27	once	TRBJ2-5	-	TGTGCCAGCAGTTTTTCAGGCCGCAAGACCCAGTACTTC	CASSFSGRKTQYF
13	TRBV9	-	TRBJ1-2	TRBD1	TGTGCCAGCAGCGTAGGGGACAGGGTGGGCTACACCTTC	CASSVGDRVGYTF
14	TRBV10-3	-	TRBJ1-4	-	TGTGCCATCAGTGAGGAGGGCGGGGAAGAAAAACTGTTTTTT	CAISEEGGEEKLFF
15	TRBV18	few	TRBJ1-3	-	TGTGCCAGCTCACGGGTGGAGGGTCCTGGAAACACCATATATTTT	CASSRVEGPGNTIYF
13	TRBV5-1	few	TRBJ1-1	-	TGCGCCAGCAGCCCAGGCAGTACAACTGAAGCTTTCTTT	CASSPGSTTEAFF